These 3 T cell receptor beta chains originate from one sample sequenced in a study of beta chain features in type 1 diabetes. General study findings and limits: Across all four CD4+ subsets, people with type 1 diabetes showed modestly shorter TCRB CDR3s.

These receptors lack a known antigen. TCRB transcripts that were expressed got sequenced, as all of the isolated RNA had been reverse transcribed. Measured with immunoSEQ multiplex PCR; TCRdb has only the in-frame clones, and not every one. The sample gives hundreds of thousands of clones, roughly 13% of which show up once; 0.03% to 0.045% is in the top ten. Sequenced: naive CD4+ T cells from blood. The origin of the receptors is a man aged 18 to 30 with type 1 diabetes.

The chain has TRBV18 and TRBJ2-1; TRBD2 aligns across 10 bases. The junction had 7 bases not matched to a gene; V was cut back by 2 bases and J by 0 bases. The CDR3 is 18 amino acids. The V gene's germline CDR1 is KGHSH and CDR2 LQKENI. Here the CDR3 DNA reads TGTGCCAGCTCACCATCTAGCGGGGGCGACAGCTCCTACAATGAGCAGTTCTTC. Translation gives CASSPSSGGDSSYNEQFF.

This chain joins TRBV18 and TRBJ2-7; 9 bases map to TRBD1. Germline-derived CDR1 and CDR2 are KGHSH and LQKENI. Trimming took 3 bases from V and 4 from J; bases not matched to a gene: 7. The CDR3 has 15 residues. CDR3 amino acids: CASSPATGGLYEQYF. Written as DNA, the CDR3 is TGTGCCAGCTCACCCGCCACAGGGGGCTTGTACGAGCAGTACTTC.

In its sample, this clone was seen a few times. The chain links TRBV21-1 to TRBJ1-2; TRBD1, the D gene given by the table, was not confirmed from the DNA. TRBV21-1 is shown as a pseudogene. The CDR3 sequence is 13 residues long. The CDR3 bases are TGTGCCAGCAGCACCTTAAAGACAGGAGGCTACACCTTC. The encoded protein is CASSTLKTGGYTF.